The 9 T cell receptor beta chains in this list originate from one sample, sequenced in a study of beta chain features in type 1 diabetes. Reverse transcribing all isolated RNA meant expressed TCRB transcripts were sequenced. Only in-frame clones appear in the TCRdb table, and some are missing; sequencing was by immunoSEQ multiplex PCR. The sample yields around 250,000 clones, approximately 70% seen once. The specimen was naive CD4+ T cells from blood. The receptors shown here come from a young man in good health.

The chain uses TRBV30 and TRBJ2-7; perhaps D is TRBD1 or TRBD2 (5 bases each). This CDR3 region has 13 residues. V gave up 2 bases and J gave up 2 bases, with 10 bases separating them. Germline CDR1 GTSNPN, CDR2 SVGIG (reference sequence). The CDR3 region is CAWSLGTTYEQYF. CDR3 nucleotide sequence: TGTGCCTGGAGTTTAGGGACCACCTACGAGCAGTACTTC.

The chain has TRBV30 and TRBJ2-1; 7 nucleotides align to TRBD2. The CDR3 sequence is 12 residues long. The V gene's germline CDR1 is GTSNPN and CDR2 SVGIG (reference sequence). Trimming removed 0 bases from V and 15 bases from J; junction bases left unmatched: 8. This chain's CDR3 is CAWSVSGEGGFF. CDR3 nucleotides: TGTGCCTGGAGTGTAAGCGGGGAGGGAGGGTTCTTC.

This clone appeared once. CDR3 in amino acids: CASSLRTGGVVQPQHF. CDR3 DNA: TGTGCCAGCAGCCTACGGACAGGGGGCGTCGTCCAGCCCCAGCATTTT. This chain links TRBV5-6 with TRBJ1-5; 11 nucleotides align to TRBD1. Germline V gene lookup returns CDR1 SGHDT and CDR2 YYEEEE. The CDR3 extends over 16 amino acids. The J segment lost 7 bases and the V segment lost 4 bases, leaving 10 bases of the junction unmatched.

The chain recombines TRBV7-9 with TRBJ2-3; possible D gene TRBD2, 5 bases. V was clipped by 6 bases and J by 10 bases, with 14 bases between them. The CDR3 runs to 12 residues. Germline V lookup: CDR1 SEHNR, CDR2 FQNEAQ (reference sequence). The CDR3 loop is CASRKDSFAQYF. Written as DNA, the CDR3 is TGTGCCAGCAGGAAGGACTCTTTTGCGCAGTATTTT. The full variable domain, rest sourced from reference TRBV7-9 and TRBJ2-3, is DTGVSQNPRHKITKRGQNVTFRCDPISEHNRLYWYRQTLGQGPEFLTYFQNEAQLEKSRLLSDRFSAERPKGSFSTLEIQRTEQGDSAMYLCASRKDSFAQYFGPGTRLTVL.

Of note for this clone: This same CDR3 is encoded by further DNA sequences in the sample. V is TRBV6-1 and J is TRBJ1-6; D gene ambiguous. CDR3 length: 13 amino acids. Germline-derived CDR1 and CDR2 are MNHNS and SASEGT. V lost 0 bases and J lost 6, with 3 bases in between. CDR3 amino acids: CASSEASNSPLHF. For the CDR3, the DNA is TGTGCCAGCAGTGAAGCAAGTAATTCACCCCTCCACTTT.

The chain combines TRBV30 with TRBJ1-1; weak D call: TRBD1 (5 bases). Germline V lookup: CDR1 GTSNPN, CDR2 SVGIG (reference sequence). Between the trimmed V and J ends, which lost 1 base and 0 bases, there was a span of 9 bases. The CDR3 runs 14 residues. CDR3 sequence (DNA): TGTGCCTGGAGTGGGCGCAGGGTGAACACTGAAGCTTTCTTT. Protein product: CAWSGRRVNTEAFF.

This sequence joins TRBV30 and TRBJ2-5, with D possibly being TRBD1 or TRBD2 (5 bases each). CDR1 and CDR2 (germline): GTSNPN, SVGIG (reference sequence). Trimming shortened V by 6 bases and J by 7 bases, and 15 bases separated the two germline ends. The CDR3 runs 12 residues. The CDR3 region has the DNA TGTGCCTGCCGGGACCAGGGAGTGACCCAGTACTTC. Its protein product is CACRDQGVTQYF.

CDR3 in amino acids: CASSPRFSGEETQYF. In DNA form, the CDR3 reads TGTGCCAGCTCACCACGGTTCAGCGGGGAAGAGACCCAGTACTTC. V is TRBV18 and J is TRBJ2-5; 7 bases are a match to TRBD2. Trimming took 1 base from V and 3 from J; bases not matched to a gene: 5. Per the germline V gene, CDR1 is KGHSH and CDR2 is LQKENI. The length of the CDR3 is 15 residues.

This clone was seen a few times. The CDR3 region is CAISLFVGATYEQYF. As DNA, the CDR3 is TGTGCCATCAGTCTGTTTGTAGGGGCAACCTACGAGCAGTACTTC. This sequence joins TRBV10-3 and TRBJ2-7; tentatively, D is TRBD1 (5 bases). V dropped 5 bases and J dropped 2 bases, with 16 bases sitting between them. From germline, CDR1 is ENHRY and CDR2 SYGVKD. This CDR3 spans 15 amino acids.